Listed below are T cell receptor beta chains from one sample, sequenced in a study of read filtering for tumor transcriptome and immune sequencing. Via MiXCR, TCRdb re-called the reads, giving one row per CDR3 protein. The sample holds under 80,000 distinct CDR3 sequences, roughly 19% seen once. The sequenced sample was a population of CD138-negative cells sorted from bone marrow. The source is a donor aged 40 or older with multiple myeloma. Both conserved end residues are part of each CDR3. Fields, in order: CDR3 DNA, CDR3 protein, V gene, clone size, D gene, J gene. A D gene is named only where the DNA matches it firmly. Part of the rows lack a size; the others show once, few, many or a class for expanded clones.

CDR3nt: TGTGCCAGCAGCGCCGGGACAGGCATCTACGAGCAGTACTTC; CDR3aa: CASSAGTGIYEQYF; v_gene: TRBV11-1; abundance: many; d_gene: TRBD1; j_gene: TRBJ2-7
CDR3nt: TGCAGTGCTAGAGTTTTCGCGGATACGCAGTATTTT; CDR3aa: CSARVFADTQYF; v_gene: TRBV20-1; abundance: many; d_gene: -; j_gene: TRBJ2-3
CDR3nt: TGTGCCAGCAGCCAAGATGCTAGCGGGGATGAGCTCTTC; CDR3aa: CASSQDASGDELF; v_gene: TRBV14; abundance: many; d_gene: TRBD2; j_gene: TRBJ2-1
CDR3nt: TGTGCCAGTAGTATATCGACAGGGGGCCTCGGCAATCAGCCCCAGCATTTT; CDR3aa: CASSISTGGLGNQPQHF; v_gene: TRBV19; abundance: few; d_gene: TRBD1; j_gene: TRBJ1-5
CDR3nt: TGTGCCATCAACGTCAGGGGAGTCACAGATACGCAGTATTTT; CDR3aa: CAINVRGVTDTQYF; v_gene: TRBV10-3; abundance: many; d_gene: -; j_gene: TRBJ2-3
CDR3nt: TGTGCCAGCAGTCCCCTCGTCGGGCGGGAGGACAACGAGCAGTACTTC; CDR3aa: CASSPLVGREDNEQYF; v_gene: TRBV28; abundance: many; d_gene: TRBD2; j_gene: TRBJ2-7
CDR3nt: TGTGCCAGCAGCTTGGGTGTTCTGAACACTGAAGCTTTCTTT; CDR3aa: CASSLGVLNTEAFF; v_gene: TRBV7-9; abundance: many; d_gene: -; j_gene: TRBJ1-1
CDR3nt: TGTGCCATCAGTGTAGCGGGGCCCGCCTACAATGAGCAGTTCTTC; CDR3aa: CAISVAGPAYNEQFF; v_gene: TRBV10-3; abundance: many; d_gene: TRBD2; j_gene: TRBJ2-1
CDR3nt: TGTGCCAGCAGCCAAGATCCTGGCGCCGGGAGGAGCTCCTACAATGAGCAGTTCTTC; CDR3aa: CASSQDPGAGRSSYNEQFF; v_gene: TRBV4-2; abundance: many; d_gene: TRBD2; j_gene: TRBJ2-1
CDR3nt: TGCAGTGCTACACAGGGGAATCAGCCCCAGCATTTT; CDR3aa: CSATQGNQPQHF; v_gene: TRBV20-1; abundance: many; d_gene: TRBD1; j_gene: TRBJ1-5
CDR3nt: TGTGCCAGCAGTGAAGTTGGTACGAACACCGGGGAGCTGTTTTTT; CDR3aa: CASSEVGTNTGELFF; v_gene: TRBV25-1; abundance: many; d_gene: -; j_gene: TRBJ2-2
CDR3nt: TGTGCCAGCCGAGGTTACAATGAGCAGTTCTTC; CDR3aa: CASRGYNEQFF; v_gene: TRBV28; abundance: -; d_gene: -; j_gene: TRBJ2-1
CDR3nt: TGTGCCAGCAGCGTAGGGGAGAACACCGGGGAGCTGTTTTTT; CDR3aa: CASSVGENTGELFF; v_gene: TRBV9; abundance: many; d_gene: -; j_gene: TRBJ2-2
CDR3nt: TGCAGTGCTAGTACCGGGACAGGGGCATCAGGGCGTCAGCCCCAGCATTTT; CDR3aa: CSASTGTGASGRQPQHF; v_gene: TRBV20-1; abundance: many; d_gene: TRBD1; j_gene: TRBJ1-5
CDR3nt: TGTGCCAGCAGCTCAGGGGCATCGGTCAATGAGCAGTTCTTC; CDR3aa: CASSSGASVNEQFF; v_gene: TRBV6-5; abundance: many; d_gene: -; j_gene: TRBJ2-1
CDR3nt: TGTGCCAGCAGCTTAAAGCCCCGGCGGACAGGGGGCAACACCGGGGAGCTGTTTTTT; CDR3aa: CASSLKPRRTGGNTGELFF; v_gene: TRBV7-3; abundance: -; d_gene: TRBD1; j_gene: TRBJ2-2
CDR3nt: TGCGCCAGCAGCTCCTCGGGGGAAAAGACCGGGGAGCTGTTTTTT; CDR3aa: CASSSSGEKTGELFF; v_gene: TRBV5-1; abundance: many; d_gene: -; j_gene: TRBJ2-2
CDR3nt: TGTGCCAGCAGCCAGGGACAGGGGGCTAGCGAGACCCAGTACTTC; CDR3aa: CASSQGQGASETQYF; v_gene: TRBV3-2; abundance: many; d_gene: -; j_gene: TRBJ2-5
CDR3nt: TGTGCCAGCAGCCCGAGGATCAGGCGGGAGCAGTTCTTC; CDR3aa: CASSPRIRREQFF; v_gene: TRBV11-2; abundance: many; d_gene: -; j_gene: TRBJ2-1
CDR3nt: TGTGCCAGCAGCTTGCGTGAGCGTGGGTCTGCAGATACGCAGTATTTT; CDR3aa: CASSLRERGSADTQYF; v_gene: TRBV11-2; abundance: many; d_gene: -; j_gene: TRBJ2-3
CDR3nt: TGTGCTAGTGGTTTGACCGGACAGGGGGCAGGGAACACTGAAGCTTTCTTT; CDR3aa: CASGLTGQGAGNTEAFF; v_gene: TRBV12-5; abundance: many; d_gene: TRBD1; j_gene: TRBJ1-1
CDR3nt: TGTGCCATCAGCCTAGGTCCTAGCGGGGAATACAATGAGCAGTTCTTC; CDR3aa: CAISLGPSGEYNEQFF; v_gene: TRBV10-3; abundance: many; d_gene: TRBD2; j_gene: TRBJ2-1
CDR3nt: TGTGCCAGCAGTCTCACAGGGTCAGAGACTGAAGCTTTCTTT; CDR3aa: CASSLTGSETEAFF; v_gene: TRBV6-5; abundance: many; d_gene: -; j_gene: TRBJ1-1
CDR3nt: TGTGCCACCAGCGGACCGGGACTACCGACCCGGGGAGATACGCAGTATTTT; CDR3aa: CATSGPGLPTRGDTQYF; v_gene: TRBV15; abundance: -; d_gene: TRBD2; j_gene: TRBJ2-3
CDR3nt: TGTGCCAGCAGTCCGACATTCCGGGAAAAACTGTTTTTT; CDR3aa: CASSPTFREKLFF; v_gene: TRBV12-3/TRBV12-4; abundance: many; d_gene: -; j_gene: TRBJ1-4
CDR3nt: TGTGCCAGCAGCTTAGTTATGGGACAGGTAAACACTGAAGCTTTCTTT; CDR3aa: CASSLVMGQVNTEAFF; v_gene: TRBV11-2; abundance: many; d_gene: TRBD1; j_gene: TRBJ1-1
CDR3nt: TGCAGTGCTGTCCGGACAGATCAGCCCCAGCATTTT; CDR3aa: CSAVRTDQPQHF; v_gene: TRBV20-1; abundance: many; d_gene: -; j_gene: TRBJ1-5
CDR3nt: TGCAGTGCTAGAGATTCCGGGCAAGCTTTCTTT; CDR3aa: CSARDSGQAFF; v_gene: TRBV20-1; abundance: many; d_gene: -; j_gene: TRBJ1-1
CDR3nt: TGCGCCATCAGCTCTGAGGGGCGGGGTGAGCAGTTCTTC; CDR3aa: CAISSEGRGEQFF; v_gene: TRBV5-1; abundance: -; d_gene: -; j_gene: TRBJ2-1
CDR3nt: TGCAGTGCTAGAGGGGGGACAGGGCCAACTAATGAAAAACTGTTTTTT; CDR3aa: CSARGGTGPTNEKLFF; v_gene: TRBV20-1; abundance: many; d_gene: TRBD1; j_gene: TRBJ1-4
CDR3nt: TGTGCCAGCAGCTTCCGGGACAGTAACACCGGGGAGCTGTTTTTT; CDR3aa: CASSFRDSNTGELFF; v_gene: TRBV7-8; abundance: many; d_gene: TRBD1; j_gene: TRBJ2-2
CDR3nt: TGCGCCAGCAGCCCGCCCCGGCAGGGACAGGGAACCGAGCAGTACTTC; CDR3aa: CASSPPRQGQGTEQYF; v_gene: TRBV5-1; abundance: few; d_gene: TRBD1; j_gene: TRBJ2-7
CDR3nt: TGTGCCAGTACGAGCGGGAGGGCCCCCTACAATGAGCAGTTCTTC; CDR3aa: CASTSGRAPYNEQFF; v_gene: TRBV19; abundance: many; d_gene: TRBD2; j_gene: TRBJ2-1
CDR3nt: TGTGCCAGCAGATCCAGGGAGGTTAGCACAGATACGCAGTATTTT; CDR3aa: CASRSREVSTDTQYF; v_gene: TRBV12-3/TRBV12-4; abundance: many; d_gene: -; j_gene: TRBJ2-3
CDR3nt: TGCAGTGCTACCGGGACGGTCTATGGCTACACCTTC; CDR3aa: CSATGTVYGYTF; v_gene: TRBV20-1; abundance: many; d_gene: -; j_gene: TRBJ1-2
CDR3nt: TGCAGCGTTGGGTCCCCATTCGGGAACACCGGGGAGCTGTTTTTT; CDR3aa: CSVGSPFGNTGELFF; v_gene: TRBV29-1; abundance: few; d_gene: -; j_gene: TRBJ2-2
CDR3nt: TGTGCCAGCAGCCCCATGGGGGGTGAGCAGTTCTTC; CDR3aa: CASSPMGGEQFF; v_gene: TRBV7-3; abundance: many; d_gene: -; j_gene: TRBJ2-1
CDR3nt: TGTGCCAGCAGCTCCGACACCTACTATGGCTACACCTTC; CDR3aa: CASSSDTYYGYTF; v_gene: TRBV12-3/TRBV12-4; abundance: many; d_gene: -; j_gene: TRBJ1-2
CDR3nt: TGTGCCAGCAGCCGACCCCTGGCCCCTACTAGCAATCAGCCCCAGCATTTT; CDR3aa: CASSRPLAPTSNQPQHF; v_gene: TRBV16; abundance: many; d_gene: -; j_gene: TRBJ1-5
CDR3nt: TGTGCCAGCAGCCCGGGACAGGGGGCGGATACGCAGTATTTT; CDR3aa: CASSPGQGADTQYF; v_gene: TRBV5-6; abundance: -; d_gene: TRBD1; j_gene: TRBJ2-3
CDR3nt: TGCAGTGCCACCGGGACGGGACGTAGTGAGCAGTTCTTC; CDR3aa: CSATGTGRSEQFF; v_gene: TRBV20-1; abundance: many; d_gene: -; j_gene: TRBJ2-1
CDR3nt: TGTGCCAGCAGTTTAATAGGGGCCCTCAAAAGCATTCAGTACTTC; CDR3aa: CASSLIGALKSIQYF; v_gene: TRBV27; abundance: -; d_gene: -; j_gene: TRBJ2-4
CDR3nt: TGTGCCAGCAGCCAAGCCCCGGGGGAGGACTATGGCTACACCTTC; CDR3aa: CASSQAPGEDYGYTF; v_gene: TRBV3-1; abundance: many; d_gene: -; j_gene: TRBJ1-2
CDR3nt: TGTGCCAGCAATAACCCTGGGCAGTTCTTC; CDR3aa: CASNNPGQFF; v_gene: TRBV2; abundance: many; d_gene: -; j_gene: TRBJ2-1
CDR3nt: TGTGCCAGCAGCATCGGGGGGGCCAGAGAGACCCAGTACTTC; CDR3aa: CASSIGGARETQYF; v_gene: TRBV7-6; abundance: -; d_gene: TRBD2; j_gene: TRBJ2-5
CDR3nt: TGCGCCAGTCAGGGGAACACCGGGGAGCTGTTTTTT; CDR3aa: CASQGNTGELFF; v_gene: TRBV10-1; abundance: many; d_gene: -; j_gene: TRBJ2-2
CDR3nt: TGCAGTGCTAGAGGGACTAGCGGGGTTCCTAGCGGGAGTTTAGATACGCAGTATTTT; CDR3aa: CSARGTSGVPSGSLDTQYF; v_gene: TRBV20-1; abundance: few; d_gene: TRBD2; j_gene: TRBJ2-3
CDR3nt: TGTGCCAGCTCACCCCGGTCCGGACAGGAAGAGGCCCAGTACTTC; CDR3aa: CASSPRSGQEEAQYF; v_gene: TRBV18; abundance: -; d_gene: TRBD1; j_gene: TRBJ2-5
CDR3nt: TGTGCTAGCAGCCCTCCTCTGGGCGGGGAGCTGTTTTTT; CDR3aa: CASSPPLGGELFF; v_gene: TRBV7-7; abundance: once; d_gene: -; j_gene: TRBJ2-2
CDR3nt: TGTGCCAGCAGCTCCCTTCGGGACAGCTTAGGCGAGCAGTACTTC; CDR3aa: CASSSLRDSLGEQYF; v_gene: TRBV13; abundance: many; d_gene: TRBD1; j_gene: TRBJ2-7
CDR3nt: TGTGCCATCAGTGAGACCCGTTCCTACGAGCAGTACTTC; CDR3aa: CAISETRSYEQYF; v_gene: TRBV10-3; abundance: many; d_gene: -; j_gene: TRBJ2-7
CDR3nt: TGTGCCAACTTTAGACAGTCCAAGTACTTC; CDR3aa: CANFRQSKYF; v_gene: TRBV6-6; abundance: many; d_gene: -; j_gene: TRBJ2-7